Presented here are 24 T cell receptor beta chains from one specimen sequenced in a study of blood T cell repertoires in COVID-19 (dated by TCRdb to the early 2020s). The library came from the immunoSEQ multiplex PCR assay. Held by TCRdb, this immuneACCESS table contains in-frame sequences only and omits some clones. Under half of the omission traces to an unresolved V gene where checked; the cause of the rest is unknown. For this sample there are about 70,000 clones; roughly 87% appear just once. Approximately 7.4% of the sample belongs to the ten largest clones. Source material: peripheral blood. The receptors here all came from a man aged 45-65 years with active COVID-19.

This rearrangement joins TRBV9 to TRBJ2-5, with D possibly matching TRBD2 (5 bases). CDR1 SGDLS and CDR2 YYNGEE come from the germline V gene. Trimming removed 0 bases from V and 3 bases from J, with 15 bases in between. The CDR3 runs to 16 residues. The CDR3 loop reads CASSVVGSVGEETQYF. The CDR3 coding sequence is TGTGCCAGCAGCGTAGTAGGATCAGTCGGGGAAGAGACCCAGTACTTC.

This rearrangement joins TRBV18 to TRBJ1-3; possible D gene TRBD1, 6 bases. V was cut by 0 bases and J by 0 bases, with 9 bases left in between. The CDR3 covers 16 residues. CDR1 KGHSH and CDR2 LQKENI come from the germline V gene. As DNA, the CDR3 is TGTGCCAGCTCACCACCGGGCAGGGGCTCTGGAAACACCATATATTTT. This codes for CASSPPGRGSGNTIYF.

The chain links TRBV5-1 to TRBJ2-5; TRBD1 matches 7 bases. The CDR3 spans 14 residues. V lost 2 bases, J lost 5 bases, and 6 bases stayed unmatched. The germline V gene encodes CDR1 SGHRS and CDR2 YFSETQ. The CDR3 sequence is CASSFQGVRETQYF. Here the CDR3 DNA reads TGCGCCAGCAGCTTTCAGGGGGTCCGGGAGACCCAGTACTTC.

V gene TRBV6-5 combines with J gene TRBJ2-3; TRBD1 is a possible D gene (6 bases). The germline CDR1 and CDR2 sequences are MNHEY and SVGAGI. Trimming pared 5 bases from V and 6 bases from J, leaving 15 bases between. This CDR3 is built from 14 residues. As DNA, the CDR3 is TGTGCCAGCAGTCCACAGGGTGGGCGTGATACGCAGTATTTT. It specifies CASSPQGGRDTQYF.

V and J are TRBV15 and TRBJ1-1, with D unresolved. Trimming shortened V by 4 bases and J by 6 bases, and 15 bases separated the two germline ends. Germline V gene lookup returns CDR1 LNHNV and CDR2 YYDKDF (reference sequence). The length of the CDR3 is 14 residues. The CDR3 region has the DNA TGTGCCACCAGCACCCGGGAGAGAGCCGCTGAAGCTTTCTTT. Its protein product is CATSTRERAAEAFF.

The chain links TRBV6-1 to TRBJ2-1, with D possibly TRBD1 on 5 matching bases. The CDR3 totals 15 residues. Germline V CDR1 and CDR2: MNHNS, SASEGT. Trimming removed 0 bases from V and 0 bases from J, with 6 bases in between. CDR3 region: CASSEATGSYNEQFF. In DNA, the CDR3 is TGTGCCAGCAGTGAAGCAACAGGCTCCTACAATGAGCAGTTCTTC.

The rearrangement links TRBV4-3 to TRBJ2-3, with D perhaps matching TRBD1 (6 bases). CDR3 length: 14 residues. Trimming removed 0 bases at V and 3 bases at J, with 7 bases between. CDR1 and CDR2 from the germline V gene are LGHNA and YSLEER. The CDR3 region is CASSQDRGTDTQYF. CDR3 coding DNA: TGCGCCAGCAGCCAAGACAGGGGAACAGATACGCAGTATTTT.

The gene calls are TRBV7-6 and TRBJ2-2, with TRBD2 matching 11 bases. V dropped 5 bases and J dropped 5; count of bases not matched to a gene: 7. The CDR3 is 16 amino acids. CDR1 is SGHVS, CDR2 FNYEAQ, per germline. This chain's CDR3 is CASSISGGAGTGELFF. Written as DNA, the CDR3 is TGTGCCAGCAGCATTAGCGGGGGGGCCGGTACCGGGGAGCTGTTTTTT.

The chain combines TRBV11-2 with TRBJ1-1; D may be TRBD1 (6 bases). This CDR3 region has 16 residues. V dropped 2 bases and J dropped 1 base, with 14 bases sitting between them. Germline V CDR1 and CDR2: SGHAT, FQNNGV. The DNA of the CDR3 is TGTGCCAGCAGCTTACTGGGCAGGGGTAGGAACACTGAAGCTTTCTTT. Translation: CASSLLGRGRNTEAFF.

This clone was seen once. This chain joins TRBV4-1 and TRBJ1-2, with TRBD1 as a possible D gene (6 bases). Germline assignment: CDR1 MGHRA and CDR2 YSYEKL. The CDR3 sequence is 14 residues long. Trimming left V 2 bases short and J 3 bases short, with 10 bases between. CDR3 in DNA: TGCGCCAGCAGCCAAATAGGGGGGGACTATGGCTACACCTTC. It yields the protein CASSQIGGDYGYTF.

The chain couples TRBV6-2 or TRBV6-3 to TRBJ1-1, with 12 bases identical to TRBD1. The CDR3 is made up of 15 amino acids. The germline V gene encodes CDR1 MNHEY and CDR2 SVGEGT. Trimming took 2 bases from V and 4 from J; bases not matched to a gene: 2. The CDR3, as DNA: TGTGCCAGCAGTTACCAGGGACAGGGGGCCACTGAAGCTTTCTTT. Protein sequence: CASSYQGQGATEAFF.

The rearrangement joins TRBV6-1 to TRBJ2-5; 9 bases map to TRBD2. Germline V gene data show CDR1 as MNHNS and CDR2 as SASEGT. The CDR3 is made up of 14 amino acids. With 3 bases clipped from V and 1 base from J, the junction kept 0 bases outside the gene matches. The CDR3 reads CASSEREGQETQYF. CDR3 nucleotide sequence: TGTGCCAGCAGTGAGCGGGAGGGCCAAGAGACCCAGTACTTC.

The chain links TRBV6-5 to TRBJ1-5; no clear D gene. Germline V lookup: CDR1 MNHEY, CDR2 SVGAGI. The CDR3 has 12 amino acids. Trimming cost V 4 bases and J 3 bases, with 4 bases left between them. The CDR3 region is CASSSINQPQHF. DNA for the CDR3: TGTGCCAGCAGTTCTATCAATCAGCCCCAGCATTTT.

This clone was detected only once. The genes are TRBV30 and TRBJ2-2; D possibly corresponds to TRBD2 (7 bases). Germline lookup yields CDR1 GTSNPN and CDR2 SVGIG (reference sequence). The CDR3 has 14 amino acids. Trimming stripped 4 bases from V and 5 bases from J, with 14 bases between. The CDR3 sequence: CAWTGGIGTGELFF. The CDR3 region has the DNA TGTGCCTGGACGGGGGGCATTGGAACCGGGGAGCTGTTTTTT.

The genes are TRBV5-1 and TRBJ1-1; D possibly corresponds to TRBD1 (6 bases). In germline, CDR1 is SGHRS, CDR2 YFSETQ. The CDR3 extends over 14 amino acids. V was trimmed by 4 bases and J by 6 bases, leaving 16 bases between them. The CDR3 reads CASSPRQDLAEAFF. The CDR3 DNA follows: TGCGCCAGCAGCCCCAGACAGGATTTGGCTGAAGCTTTCTTT.

CDR3 protein: CASPGTGLGYTF. The CDR3 region has the DNA TGTGCCTCCCCCGGGACAGGGCTTGGCTACACCTTC. The chain combines TRBV30 with TRBJ1-2; 9 nucleotides line up with TRBD1. The germline V gene encodes CDR1 GTSNPN and CDR2 SVGIG (reference sequence). Trimming at V came to 7 bases and at J to 7 bases, leaving 7 bases not matched to a gene. CDR3 length: 12 amino acids.

The rearrangement joins TRBV19 to TRBJ1-3; possible D gene TRBD1, 6 bases. The CDR3 is 15 amino acids. Trimming took 3 bases from V and 4 from J, leaving 13 bases between them. The germline gives CDR1 LNHDA, CDR2 SQIVND (reference sequence). The CDR3 DNA reads TGTGCCAGTAGTATCTTTCAGGGGCTCGGAAACACCATATATTTT. This encodes CASSIFQGLGNTIYF.

The rearrangement uses TRBV5-6 and TRBJ2-5, with 7 nucleotides matching TRBD2. With 0 bases clipped from V and 1 base from J, the junction kept 3 bases outside the gene matches. Germline values: CDR1 SGHDT, CDR2 YYEEEE. CDR3 length: 15 residues. CDR3 sequence reads: CASSLAGGGQETQYF. The CDR3, as DNA: TGTGCCAGCAGCTTGGCGGGGGGTGGCCAAGAGACCCAGTACTTC.

V usage is TRBV3-1 (or the pseudogene TRBV3-2) and J usage is TRBJ2-5; 9 bases are shared with TRBD2. The CDR3 sequence is 15 residues long. Germline-derived CDR1 and CDR2 are LGHDT and YNNKEL (reference sequence). V was pared by 1 base and J by 1 base, with 1 base of the junction left unmatched. The CDR3 DNA is TGTGCCAGCAGCCAAGCAGCGGGGGGCCAAGAGACCCAGTACTTC. This translates into CASSQAAGGQETQYF.

The chain carries TRBV9 and TRBJ2-6, with D unclear. The CDR3 contains 13 residues. CDR1 is SGDLS and CDR2 is YYNGEE in the germline V gene. The V gene lost 3 bases and the J gene lost 7 bases, with 8 bases spanning the gap. The CDR3 loop reads CASSGRLANVLTF. CDR3 bases: TGTGCCAGCAGCGGTAGATTAGCCAACGTCCTGACTTTC.

Points on this clone: The same CDR3 arises from other DNA sequences in this sample as well. The chain combines TRBV9 with TRBJ2-7, with TRBD1 identical over 9 bases. The J segment lost 5 bases and the V segment lost 2 bases, leaving 2 bases of the junction unmatched. The CDR3 runs to 13 residues. Germline values: CDR1 SGDLS, CDR2 YYNGEE. CDR3 sequence (DNA): TGTGCCAGCAGCGTCGGGACAGGGAACGAGCAGTACTTC. Protein: CASSVGTGNEQYF.

The chain joins TRBV11-2 to TRBJ2-3, with 7 bases lining up with TRBD2. The junction had 3 bases not matched to a gene; V was cut back by 5 bases and J by 4 bases. This CDR3 is built from 13 residues. CDR1 and CDR2 (germline): SGHAT, FQNNGV. The CDR3 reads CASSGTNSDTQYF. DNA for the CDR3: TGTGCCAGCAGCGGGACTAACTCAGATACGCAGTATTTT. Based on the CDR3 plus reference TRBV11-2 and TRBJ2-3, the full variable domain is EAGVAQSPRYKIIEKRQSVAFWCNPISGHATLYWYQQILGQGPKLLIQFQNNGVVDDSQLPKDRFSAERLKGVDSTLKIQPAKLEDSAVYLCASSGTNSDTQYFGPGTRLTVL.

Only one count was recorded for this clone. The chain has TRBV5-4 and TRBJ2-1; TRBD2 agrees at 8 bases. Germline V lookup: CDR1 SGHNT, CDR2 YYREEE (reference sequence). There are 16 residues in the CDR3. Losses at the gene ends were 4 bases for V and 9 bases for J; bases not matched to a gene: 15. This chain's CDR3 is CASSPVMSSGGVEQFF. DNA for the CDR3: TGTGCCAGCAGCCCGGTGATGTCTTCGGGGGGGGTTGAGCAGTTCTTC.

The J gene is TRBJ1-2, the V gene TRBV9, with unresolved D. V lost 6 bases, J lost 4 bases, and 7 bases lay in between. The CDR3 is made up of 11 amino acids. Germline V gene data show CDR1 as SGDLS and CDR2 as YYNGEE. The CDR3 DNA is TGTGCCAGCACCTCCCTCTATGGCTACACCTTC. Translated, it gives CASTSLYGYTF.